These T cell receptor beta chains were read from a single sample in a study of cytomegalovirus exposure and HLA in healthy donors. Assay: immunoSEQ multiplex PCR; the TCRdb copy retains only in-frame clones and omits some. The sample yields under 200,000 clones, around 75% seen once. The sequenced sample was PBMCs. The receptor set was obtained from a woman younger than 45 in good health and CMV-seronegative. The CDR3 runs from the conserved cysteine through the conserved F or W. D genes are given only for firm matches. A row's size may be missing; if present it is once, few, many or a size class.

. | TRBJ1-4 | TRBV7-2 | . | TGTGCCAGCAGCTTAGTGGGGGGAACTAATGAAAAACTGTTTTTT | CASSLVGGTNEKLFF
TRBD1 | TRBJ2-5 | TRBV7-9 | . | TGTGCCAGCAGCTTGGCGGCTACCCGGGACAGGGGTGGGGAGACCCAGTACTTC | CASSLAATRDRGGETQYF
TRBD2 | TRBJ2-5 | TRBV5-1 | . | TGCGCCAGCAGCTTGGCGACTAGCGGGGAGACCCAGTACTTC | CASSLATSGETQYF
. | TRBJ2-5 | TRBV30 | . | TGTGCCTGGAGTGTAGGGGGAACCAAGACCCAGTACTTC | CAWSVGGTKTQYF
. | TRBJ2-1 | TRBV19 | . | TGTGCCAGTAGTATAGTTGGAGACTACAATGAGCAGTTCTTC | CASSIVGDYNEQFF
. | TRBJ1-2 | TRBV10-3 | . | TGTGCCATCAGTGAGTCCATCCCCGGGTCTACTAACTATGGCTACACCTTC | CAISESIPGSTNYGYTF
TRBD1 | TRBJ2-2 | TRBV11-2 | . | TGTGCCAGCAGTTACAGGGGGCGAGATACCGGGGAGCTGTTTTTT | CASSYRGRDTGELFF
TRBD1 | TRBJ2-7 | TRBV7-2 | few | TGTGCCAGCAGCCTACAGGGGCCGGGGTCCTACGAGCAGTACTTC | CASSLQGPGSYEQYF
TRBD2 | TRBJ2-5 | TRBV5-6 | . | TGTGCCAGCAGCGAACTTGGGGCGGGAGTGGAAGAGACCCAGTACTTC | CASSELGAGVEETQYF
. | TRBJ2-5 | TRBV9 | . | TGTGCCAGCAACCGCGCCATCCAAGAGACCCAGTACTTC | CASNRAIQETQYF
. | TRBJ1-3 | TRBV7-6 | . | TGTGCCAGCTCTATCTCCCCCCGTGCTGGAAACACCATATATTTT | CASSISPRAGNTIYF
. | TRBJ1-2 | TRBV7-6 | . | TGTGCCAGCAGCTCTCGGGTCTATGGCTACACCTTC | CASSSRVYGYTF
. | TRBJ2-2 | TRBV6-1 | . | TGTGCCTCCACAGGCGGGGCGGACACCGGGGAGCTGTTTTTT | CASTGGADTGELFF
. | TRBJ1-1 | TRBV7-8 | once | TGTGCCAGCAGCCCCGGGAGACTCCGAATAGCGAGCGGGGCTTTCTTT | CASSPGRLRIASGAFF
. | TRBJ2-2 | TRBV6-1 | few | TGTGCCAGCACGGCAGGGTCAAACACCGGGGAGCTGTTTTTT | CASTAGSNTGELFF
. | TRBJ2-2 | TRBV7-2 | . | TGTGCCAGCAGCTTAACTAGCTTAGGCGGGGAGCTGTTTTTT | CASSLTSLGGELFF
. | TRBJ1-1 | TRBV6-5 | . | TGTGCCAGCAGTTATATACAGGGCGGCTCGAGCACTGAAGCTTTCTTT | CASSYIQGGSSTEAFF
. | TRBJ1-2 | TRBV19 | . | TGTGCCAGTAGTATGGGAGGAGCGTATGCGGGCTACACCTTC | CASSMGGAYAGYTF
TRBD1 | TRBJ2-5 | TRBV5-6 | . | TGTGCCAGCAGCTTGTATCCGACAGGGGGTGCGGAGACCCAGTACTTC | CASSLYPTGGAETQYF
. | TRBJ1-2 | TRBV6-5 | . | TGTGCCAGCAGTCCGTCGTTTGGCGTTAACTACGGCTACACCTTC | CASSPSFGVNYGYTF
. | TRBJ2-1 | TRBV18 | . | TGTGCCAGCTCACCGCAGGGCCCTTCCTACAATGAGCAGTTCTTC | CASSPQGPSYNEQFF
TRBD1 | TRBJ1-3 | TRBV18 | . | TGTGCCAGCTCACCGGGGACAGTCTCTGGAAACACCATATATTTT | CASSPGTVSGNTIYF
. | TRBJ1-2 | TRBV5-4 | . | TGTGCCAGCAGCTTGGACGGACAGCCCTATGGCTACACCTTC | CASSLDGQPYGYTF
TRBD2 | TRBJ2-2 | TRBV4-3 | . | TGCGCCAGCAGCCAAGATCCCAGCGGGAGTGCCGGGGAGCTGTTTTTT | CASSQDPSGSAGELFF
TRBD2 | TRBJ2-7 | TRBV13 | . | TGTGCCAGCAGCTCGGGACTAGCGGGGCCCTACGAGCAGTACTTC | CASSSGLAGPYEQYF
TRBD2 | TRBJ2-4 | TRBV5-1 | once | TGCGCCAGCACCCCGGGACTAGCGGGAGACATTCAGTACTTC | CASTPGLAGDIQYF
TRBD2 | TRBJ2-6 | TRBV4-1 | . | TGCGCCAGCAGCCATACCAGCGGGGTGATAATCCCGGCAGGGGCCAACGTCCTGACTTTC | CASSHTSGVIIPAGANVLTF
. | TRBJ1-2 | TRBV4-3 | few | TGCGCCAGCAGCCAAAGTGGGGCCCAAGGCTACACCTTC | CASSQSGAQGYTF